The rows below give T cell receptor beta chains drawn from one sample of a study of blood T cell repertoires in COVID-19. TCRdb's table, derived via immunoSEQ multiplex PCR, lists solely in-frame clones and lacks some. The table records 150,000 to 200,000 clones, roughly 79% of them present only once. The sequenced sample consisted of peripheral blood. Receptor source: a woman older than 75 with COVID-19, enrolled during active disease. Both conserved end residues are part of each CDR3. The D gene is left open where the match is weak. Clone size is stated in some rows and not others, as once, few, many or a class when expanded.

v_gene: TRBV18; d_gene: .; j_gene: TRBJ1-5; abundance: few; len: 17; CDR3nt: TGTGCCAGCTCACCACCAGGCAGGGCCCTTGCCAATCAGCCCCAGCATTTT; CDR3aa: CASSPPGRALANQPQHF
v_gene: TRBV15; d_gene: TRBD1; j_gene: TRBJ1-2; abundance: .; len: 17; CDR3nt: TGTGCCACCAGCACACAGGGGGAGCGGAGGAAGTCCTATGGCTACACCTTC; CDR3aa: CATSTQGERRKSYGYTF
v_gene: TRBV11-3; d_gene: .; j_gene: TRBJ1-1; abundance: .; len: 14; CDR3nt: TGTGCCAGCAGCTTGGGCAGGGCGAACACTGAAGCTTTCTTT; CDR3aa: CASSLGRANTEAFF
v_gene: TRBV5-8; d_gene: TRBD1; j_gene: TRBJ2-1; abundance: .; len: 16; CDR3nt: TGTGCCAGCAGACTGACAGGGGCTACATCCTACAATGAGCAGTTCTTC; CDR3aa: CASRLTGATSYNEQFF
v_gene: TRBV5-8; d_gene: TRBD2; j_gene: TRBJ2-1; abundance: .; len: 16; CDR3nt: TGTGCCAGCAGCTTAAGGACTAGCGGAGATTACAATGAGCAGTTCTTC; CDR3aa: CASSLRTSGDYNEQFF
v_gene: TRBV2; d_gene: .; j_gene: TRBJ1-5; abundance: few; len: 15; CDR3nt: TGTGCCAGCAGTGCGGGTTCCTATAGCAATCAGCCCCAGCATTTT; CDR3aa: CASSAGSYSNQPQHF
v_gene: TRBV5-1; d_gene: .; j_gene: TRBJ2-1; abundance: .; len: 15; CDR3nt: TGCGCCAGCAGCTTGCAGGGGAACCGCTACAATGAGCAGTTCTTC; CDR3aa: CASSLQGNRYNEQFF
v_gene: TRBV30; d_gene: TRBD1; j_gene: TRBJ1-2; abundance: .; len: 14; CDR3nt: TGTGCCTACCTCCGGGACAGGCATTTCTATGGCTACACCTTC; CDR3aa: CAYLRDRHFYGYTF
v_gene: TRBV5-1; d_gene: TRBD1; j_gene: TRBJ1-4; abundance: .; len: 15; CDR3nt: TGCGCCAGCAGCTTGGCAACAGGGGGTGGTGAAAAACTGTTTTTT; CDR3aa: CASSLATGGGEKLFF
v_gene: TRBV2; d_gene: .; j_gene: TRBJ1-1; abundance: .; len: 12; CDR3nt: TGTGCCAGCAGGGCAGTGAACACTGAAGCTTTCTTT; CDR3aa: CASRAVNTEAFF
v_gene: TRBV18; d_gene: TRBD1; j_gene: TRBJ2-3; abundance: .; len: 17; CDR3nt: TGTGCCAGCTCAGAACGAGGGGGCCCCACTAGCACAGATACGCAGTATTTT; CDR3aa: CASSERGGPTSTDTQYF
v_gene: TRBV6-6; d_gene: .; j_gene: TRBJ2-1; abundance: .; len: 16; CDR3nt: TGTGCCAGCAGTGGCACAGGGTCGGGCGCTTACAATGAGCAGTTCTTC; CDR3aa: CASSGTGSGAYNEQFF
v_gene: TRBV24-1; d_gene: TRBD1; j_gene: TRBJ2-3; abundance: .; len: 14; CDR3nt: TGTGCCACCAGTGGGACAGGAGGAACAGATACGCAGTATTTT; CDR3aa: CATSGTGGTDTQYF
v_gene: TRBV20-1; d_gene: .; j_gene: TRBJ2-1; abundance: few; len: 16; CDR3nt: TGCAGTGCTAGTAGGCCGTACCAGGTCCTCTACAATGAGCAGTTCTTC; CDR3aa: CSASRPYQVLYNEQFF
v_gene: TRBV4-1; d_gene: TRBD2; j_gene: TRBJ2-7; abundance: once; len: 15; CDR3nt: TGCGCCAGCAGTCCGGGACTAGCGAGCCACTACGAGCAGTACTTC; CDR3aa: CASSPGLASHYEQYF
v_gene: TRBV6-5; d_gene: .; j_gene: TRBJ1-1; abundance: .; len: 13; CDR3nt: TGTGCCAGCAGTACTGGGGCGTACACTGAAGCTTTCTTT; CDR3aa: CASSTGAYTEAFF
v_gene: TRBV21-1; d_gene: .; j_gene: TRBJ1-5; abundance: .; len: 18; CDR3nt: TGTGCCAGCAGCAAAGCATTCCTGCGTTTGTGTAGCAATCAGCCCCAGCATTTT; CDR3aa: CASSKAFLRLCSNQPQHF
v_gene: TRBV7-7; d_gene: TRBD1; j_gene: TRBJ2-1; abundance: .; len: 13; CDR3nt: TGTGCTAGCAGCAGGGACAGTCTAAATGAGCAGTTCTTC; CDR3aa: CASSRDSLNEQFF
v_gene: TRBV10-3; d_gene: .; j_gene: TRBJ1-6; abundance: few; len: 13; CDR3nt: TGTGCCATCAACCAGGAGGCAAATTCACCCCTCCACTTT; CDR3aa: CAINQEANSPLHF
v_gene: TRBV2; d_gene: .; j_gene: TRBJ1-1; abundance: once; len: 12; CDR3nt: TGTGCCAGCGGACGTAGGGGGACTGAAGCTTTCTTT; CDR3aa: CASGRRGTEAFF
v_gene: TRBV6-5; d_gene: .; j_gene: TRBJ2-3; abundance: once; len: 14; CDR3nt: TGTGCCAGCAGTTACTCTGAGGTGACAGATACGCAGTATTTT; CDR3aa: CASSYSEVTDTQYF
v_gene: TRBV18; d_gene: .; j_gene: TRBJ2-3; abundance: once; len: 15; CDR3nt: TGTGCCAGCTCACCGTCGACATTTGACACAGATACGCAGTATTTT; CDR3aa: CASSPSTFDTDTQYF
v_gene: TRBV28; d_gene: .; j_gene: TRBJ2-2; abundance: .; len: 16; CDR3nt: TGTGCCAGCAGTCCAATAACTAGCTTTAACACCGGGGAGCTGTTTTTT; CDR3aa: CASSPITSFNTGELFF
v_gene: TRBV29-1; d_gene: .; j_gene: TRBJ1-2; abundance: .; len: 12; CDR3nt: TGCAGCGTTCTAGTGTTGGCCTATGGCTACACCTTC; CDR3aa: CSVLVLAYGYTF
v_gene: TRBV30; d_gene: TRBD1; j_gene: TRBJ2-2; abundance: .; len: 15; CDR3nt: TGTGCCTGGAGTCTACGGGACAGGGTCACCGGGGAGCTGTTTTTT; CDR3aa: CAWSLRDRVTGELFF
v_gene: TRBV4-3; d_gene: .; j_gene: TRBJ1-1; abundance: .; len: 14; CDR3nt: TGCGCCAGCAGCCAAGAAGCAGGGTTCACTGAAGCTTTCTTT; CDR3aa: CASSQEAGFTEAFF
v_gene: TRBV13; d_gene: TRBD1; j_gene: TRBJ1-1; abundance: .; len: 12; CDR3nt: TGTGCCGCCCGACAGGGCGCCACTGAAGCTTTCTTT; CDR3aa: CAARQGATEAFF
v_gene: TRBV7-8; d_gene: TRBD2; j_gene: TRBJ2-2; abundance: .; len: 17; CDR3nt: TGTGCCAGCAGCTCCGGGGAGGGCCCCGGGCACACCGGGGAGCTGTTTTTT; CDR3aa: CASSSGEGPGHTGELFF
v_gene: TRBV19; d_gene: .; j_gene: TRBJ2-2; abundance: .; len: 14; CDR3nt: TGTGCCAGTAGCCCCTCCCATCAGGCGGGGGAGCTGTTTTTT; CDR3aa: CASSPSHQAGELFF
v_gene: TRBV2; d_gene: .; j_gene: TRBJ1-6; abundance: .; len: 13; CDR3nt: TGTGCCAGCAGTGGGACAGCTGATTCACCCCTCCACTTT; CDR3aa: CASSGTADSPLHF
v_gene: TRBV6-5; d_gene: TRBD2; j_gene: TRBJ2-7; abundance: .; len: 15; CDR3nt: TGTGCCAGCAGTCGCACTAGCGGGGGCTCCTACGAGCAGTACTTC; CDR3aa: CASSRTSGGSYEQYF
v_gene: TRBV6-2/TRBV6-3; d_gene: TRBD2; j_gene: TRBJ2-3; abundance: .; len: 15; CDR3nt: TGTGCCAGCAGTCAGCTAGCGGGGCCCACAGATACGCAGTATTTT; CDR3aa: CASSQLAGPTDTQYF
v_gene: TRBV24-1; d_gene: TRBD2; j_gene: TRBJ2-1; abundance: .; len: 14; CDR3nt: TGTGCCACCAGTGCTAGCGGGGGAGACAATGAGCAGTTCTTC; CDR3aa: CATSASGGDNEQFF
v_gene: TRBV7-9; d_gene: TRBD1; j_gene: TRBJ2-4; abundance: .; len: 14; CDR3nt: TGTGCCAGCACCCGGACAGGGGAGGTGGACATTCAGTACTTC; CDR3aa: CASTRTGEVDIQYF
v_gene: TRBV5-1; d_gene: .; j_gene: TRBJ1-1; abundance: .; len: 14; CDR3nt: TGCGCCAGCAGCCCGGGGTCCGTGAACACTGAAGCTTTCTTT; CDR3aa: CASSPGSVNTEAFF
v_gene: TRBV5-4; d_gene: TRBD1; j_gene: TRBJ2-6; abundance: .; len: 18; CDR3nt: TGTGCCAGCAGCCAACGACAGGGTAGTTTCTTTGGGGCCAACGTCCTGACTTTC; CDR3aa: CASSQRQGSFFGANVLTF
v_gene: TRBV5-1; d_gene: .; j_gene: TRBJ2-1; abundance: .; len: 14; CDR3nt: TGCGCCAGCAGCTTGTTGGGGGCAGACAATGAGCAGTTCTTC; CDR3aa: CASSLLGADNEQFF
v_gene: TRBV27; d_gene: TRBD2; j_gene: TRBJ2-7; abundance: .; len: 13; CDR3nt: TGTGCCAGCAGTTTCGGGGCGGGAGTCGAGCAGTACTTC; CDR3aa: CASSFGAGVEQYF
v_gene: TRBV11-2; d_gene: TRBD1; j_gene: TRBJ2-7; abundance: .; len: 13; CDR3nt: TGTGCCAGCAGTCGGGACAGGGACTACGAGCAGTACTTC; CDR3aa: CASSRDRDYEQYF
v_gene: TRBV5-1; d_gene: .; j_gene: TRBJ1-2; abundance: .; len: 14; CDR3nt: TGCGCCAGCAGCTTGGTCAGCGAAAACTATGGCTACACCTTC; CDR3aa: CASSLVSENYGYTF
v_gene: TRBV24-1; d_gene: .; j_gene: TRBJ2-2; abundance: .; len: 14; CDR3nt: TGTGCCACCAGTCTAAGCGGGAACACCGGGGAGCTGTTTTTT; CDR3aa: CATSLSGNTGELFF
v_gene: TRBV29-1; d_gene: TRBD1; j_gene: TRBJ1-2; abundance: .; len: 13; CDR3nt: TGCAGCGTTGAAGATTTCGGGACAGGGGAGAACACCTTC; CDR3aa: CSVEDFGTGENTF